This passage covers 5 T cell receptor beta chains from one sample sequenced in a study of early T cells in non-severe SARS-CoV-2 infection. TCRdb re-analysed the 5' RACE reads in MiXCR, keeping a single row per CDR3 protein. The sample carries about 89,000 distinct CDR3 sequences, roughly 14% recorded once. The sample comprised whole blood. These TCRs come from an adult who was a healthcare worker with PCR-confirmed SARS-CoV-2 infection or an uninfected control (not recorded which).

There are a few counts of this clonotype. The chain employs TRBV6-4 and TRBJ2-3; tentatively, D is TRBD2 (5 bases). CDR3 length equals 13 residues. Trimming left V 5 bases short and J 4 bases short, with 10 bases between. Germline CDR1 is MRHNA and CDR2 is SNTAGT. CDR3 residues: CASSKELADTQYF. The CDR3, as DNA: TGTGCCAGCAGTAAAGAACTAGCAGATACGCAGTATTTT.

The chain uses TRBV6-5 and TRBJ2-6; D unresolved. This CDR3 spans 16 amino acids. Germline lookup yields CDR1 MNHEY and CDR2 SVGAGI. V lost 6 bases, J lost 0 bases, and 12 bases lay in between. The CDR3 is CASRADGSSGANVLTF. In DNA form, the CDR3 reads TGTGCCAGCAGGGCCGACGGCAGCTCTGGGGCCAACGTCCTGACTTTC.

This clonotype was recorded a few times. CDR3 loop: CASSQVSGTGELFF. The CDR3 nucleotides read TGCGCCAGCAGCCAAGTATCCGGCACCGGGGAGCTGTTTTTT. The chain combines TRBV4-1 with TRBJ2-2, with D uncertain. Per germline, CDR1 MGHRA and CDR2 YSYEKL. Trimming took off 1 base at V and 4 bases at J, with 7 bases between the two ends. This CDR3 contains 14 residues.

This clonotype was seen more than once but under ten times. The chain is built from TRBV15 and TRBJ1-1; D might be TRBD1 (6 bases). The germline V gene encodes CDR1 LNHNV and CDR2 YYDKDF (reference sequence). The V and J ends lost 0 bases and 5 bases respectively, with 7 bases between them. The CDR3 covers 13 residues. The CDR3 DNA reads TGTGCCACCAGCAGAGAAAGGGGGACTGAAGCTTTCTTT. Amino acid sequence: CATSRERGTEAFF.

Only a few counts were recorded for this clonotype. The chain is built from TRBV12-5 and TRBJ1-1; perhaps TRBD1 as D (6 bases). The V and J ends lost 1 base and 3 bases respectively, with 12 bases between them. Germline V gives CDR1 LGHNT, CDR2 FRNRAP. The CDR3 is 15 residues long. The CDR3, as DNA: TGTGCTAGTGGTTTGGAATGGGGGCAGGACACTGAAGCTTTCTTT. Translated, it gives CASGLEWGQDTEAFF.